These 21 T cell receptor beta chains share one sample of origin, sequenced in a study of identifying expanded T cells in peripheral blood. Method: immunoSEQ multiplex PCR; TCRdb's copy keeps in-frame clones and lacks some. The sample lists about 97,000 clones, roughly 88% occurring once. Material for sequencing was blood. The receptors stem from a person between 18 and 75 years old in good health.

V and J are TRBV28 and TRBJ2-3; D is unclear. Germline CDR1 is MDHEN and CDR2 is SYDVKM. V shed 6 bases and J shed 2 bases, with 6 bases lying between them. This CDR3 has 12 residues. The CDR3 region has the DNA TGTGCCAGCAGGGAGTCCACAGATACGCAGTATTTT. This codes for CASRESTDTQYF.

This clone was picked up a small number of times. The CDR3 DNA follows: TGTGCCAGCAGTGGACAGGATCGTCAGCCCCAGCATTTT. Translation gives CASSGQDRQPQHF. The chain links TRBV2 to TRBJ1-5, with D possibly matching TRBD1 (6 bases). Germline V CDR1 and CDR2: SNHLY, FYNNEI. With 4 bases removed from V and 6 bases from J, the gap between germline ends came to 10 bases. The length of the CDR3 is 13 residues.

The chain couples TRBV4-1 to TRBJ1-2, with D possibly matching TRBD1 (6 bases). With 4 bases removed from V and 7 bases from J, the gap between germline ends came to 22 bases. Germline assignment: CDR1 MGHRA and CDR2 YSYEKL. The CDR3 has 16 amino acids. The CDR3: CASSLTTGPTSGGYTF. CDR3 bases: TGCGCCAGCAGCCTAACGACAGGTCCCACGTCTGGTGGCTACACCTTC.

The CDR3 spells CASSQDRRARSYEQYF. The CDR3 DNA reads TGCGCCAGCAGCCAAGATCGGAGGGCGCGAAGCTACGAGCAGTACTTC. The chain employs TRBV4-1 and TRBJ2-7, with D possibly matching TRBD2 (6 bases). Germline values: CDR1 MGHRA, CDR2 YSYEKL. Trimming removed 0 bases at V and 3 bases at J, with 15 bases between. The CDR3 length is 16 residues.

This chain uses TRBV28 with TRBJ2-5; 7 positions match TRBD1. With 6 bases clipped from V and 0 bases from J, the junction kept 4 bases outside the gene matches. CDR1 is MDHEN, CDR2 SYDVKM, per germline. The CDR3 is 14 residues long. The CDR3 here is CASRGRGYQETQYF. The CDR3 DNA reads TGTGCCAGCAGGGGCAGGGGGTACCAAGAGACCCAGTACTTC.

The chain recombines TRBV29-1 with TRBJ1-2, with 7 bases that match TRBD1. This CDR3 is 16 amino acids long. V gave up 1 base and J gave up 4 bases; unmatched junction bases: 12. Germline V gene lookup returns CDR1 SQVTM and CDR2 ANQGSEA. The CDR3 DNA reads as TGCAGCGTTGAAGGTGTGGAGGGGGCGGGCGGCTATGGCTACACCTTC. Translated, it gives CSVEGVEGAGGYGYTF.

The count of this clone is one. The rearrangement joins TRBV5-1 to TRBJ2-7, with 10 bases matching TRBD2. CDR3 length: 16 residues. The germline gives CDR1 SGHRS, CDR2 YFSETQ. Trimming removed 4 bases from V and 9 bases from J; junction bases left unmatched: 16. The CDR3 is CASSRILSGRASGQYF. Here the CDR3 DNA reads TGCGCCAGCAGCCGAATATTGAGCGGGAGGGCCTCTGGGCAGTACTTC.

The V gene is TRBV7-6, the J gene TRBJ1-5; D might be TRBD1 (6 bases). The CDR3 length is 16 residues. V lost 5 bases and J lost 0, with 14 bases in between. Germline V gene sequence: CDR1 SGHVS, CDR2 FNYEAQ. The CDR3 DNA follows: TGTGCCAGCAGCCGCGGGACACATGATAGCAATCAGCCCCAGCATTTT. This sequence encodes CASSRGTHDSNQPQHF.

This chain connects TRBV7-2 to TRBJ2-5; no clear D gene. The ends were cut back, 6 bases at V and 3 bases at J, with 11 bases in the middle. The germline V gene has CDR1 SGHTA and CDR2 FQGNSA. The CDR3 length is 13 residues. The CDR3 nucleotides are TGTGCCAGCAGATCCGGACCGAAAGAGACCCAGTACTTC. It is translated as CASRSGPKETQYF.

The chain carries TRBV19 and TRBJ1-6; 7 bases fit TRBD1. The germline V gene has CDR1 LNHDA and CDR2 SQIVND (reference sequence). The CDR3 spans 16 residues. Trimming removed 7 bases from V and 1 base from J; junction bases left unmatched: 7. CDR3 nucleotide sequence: TGTGCCAGTAACCTCCGGGACAGATCCTATAATTCACCCCTCCACTTT. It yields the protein CASNLRDRSYNSPLHF.

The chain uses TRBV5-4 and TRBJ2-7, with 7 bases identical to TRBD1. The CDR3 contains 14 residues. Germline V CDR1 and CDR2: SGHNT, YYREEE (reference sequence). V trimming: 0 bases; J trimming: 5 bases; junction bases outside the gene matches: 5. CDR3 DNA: TGTGCCAGCAGCTTGGAACAGGGGATAGACGAGCAGTACTTC. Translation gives CASSLEQGIDEQYF.

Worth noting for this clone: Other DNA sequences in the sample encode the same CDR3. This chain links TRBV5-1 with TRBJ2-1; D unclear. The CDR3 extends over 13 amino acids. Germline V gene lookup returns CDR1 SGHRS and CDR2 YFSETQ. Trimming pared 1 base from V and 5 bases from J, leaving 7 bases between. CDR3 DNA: TGCGCCAGCAGCTTGTCTACCCACAATGAGCAGTTCTTC. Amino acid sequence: CASSLSTHNEQFF.

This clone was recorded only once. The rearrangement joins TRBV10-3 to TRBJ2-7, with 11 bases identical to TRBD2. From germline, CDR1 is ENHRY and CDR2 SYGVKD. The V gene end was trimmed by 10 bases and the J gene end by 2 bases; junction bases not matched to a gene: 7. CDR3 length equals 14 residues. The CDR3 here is CANKPSGGTYEQYF. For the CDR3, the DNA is TGTGCCAACAAACCTAGCGGGGGGACCTACGAGCAGTACTTC.

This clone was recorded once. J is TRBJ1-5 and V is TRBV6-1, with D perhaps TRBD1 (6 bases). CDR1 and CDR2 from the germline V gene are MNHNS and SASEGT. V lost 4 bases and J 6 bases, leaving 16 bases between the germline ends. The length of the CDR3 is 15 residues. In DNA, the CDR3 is TGTGCCAGCAGTGGCAAGAGCAGGGACACTCAGCCCCAGCATTTT. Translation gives CASSGKSRDTQPQHF.

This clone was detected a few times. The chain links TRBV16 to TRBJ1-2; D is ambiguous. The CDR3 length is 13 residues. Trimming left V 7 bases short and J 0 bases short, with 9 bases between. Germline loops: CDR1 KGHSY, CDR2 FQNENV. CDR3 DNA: TGTGCCAGCACCTACGTAGCTAACTATGGCTACACCTTC. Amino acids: CASTYVANYGYTF. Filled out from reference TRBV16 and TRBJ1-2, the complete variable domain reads GEEVAQTPKHLVRGEGQKAKLYCAPIKGHSYVFWYQQVLKNEFKFLISFQNENVFDETGMPKERFSAKCLPNSPCSLEIQATKLEDSAVYFCASTYVANYGYTFGSGTRLTVV.

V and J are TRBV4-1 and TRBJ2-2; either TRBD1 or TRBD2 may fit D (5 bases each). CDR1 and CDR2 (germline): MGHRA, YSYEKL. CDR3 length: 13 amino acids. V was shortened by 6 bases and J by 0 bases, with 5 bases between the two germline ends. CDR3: CASRGANTGELFF. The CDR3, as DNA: TGCGCCAGCAGGGGGGCGAACACCGGGGAGCTGTTTTTT.

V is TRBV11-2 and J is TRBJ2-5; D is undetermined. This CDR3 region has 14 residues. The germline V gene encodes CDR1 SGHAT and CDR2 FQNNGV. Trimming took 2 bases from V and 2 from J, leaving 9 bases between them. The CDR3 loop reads CASSLRGGQETQYF. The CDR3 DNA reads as TGTGCCAGCAGCTTACGCGGTGGACAAGAGACCCAGTACTTC.

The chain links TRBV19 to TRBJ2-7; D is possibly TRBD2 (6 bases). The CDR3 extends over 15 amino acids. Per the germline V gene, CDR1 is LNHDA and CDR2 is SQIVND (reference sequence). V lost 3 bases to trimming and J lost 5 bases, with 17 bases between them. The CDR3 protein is CASSIGRNVDHEQYF. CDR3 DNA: TGTGCCAGTAGTATTGGGAGGAACGTGGACCACGAGCAGTACTTC. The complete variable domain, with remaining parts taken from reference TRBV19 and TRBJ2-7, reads DGGITQSPKYLFRKEGQNVTLSCEQNLNHDAMYWYRQDPGQGLRLIYYSQIVNDFQKGDIAEGYSVSREKKESFPLTVTSAQKNPTAFYLCASSIGRNVDHEQYFGPGTRLTVT.

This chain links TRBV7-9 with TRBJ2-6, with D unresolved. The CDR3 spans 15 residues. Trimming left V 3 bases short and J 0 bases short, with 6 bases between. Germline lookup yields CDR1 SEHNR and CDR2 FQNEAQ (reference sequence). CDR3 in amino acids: CASSFPLSGANVLTF. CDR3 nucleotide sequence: TGTGCCAGCAGCTTTCCCCTCTCTGGGGCCAACGTCCTGACTTTC.

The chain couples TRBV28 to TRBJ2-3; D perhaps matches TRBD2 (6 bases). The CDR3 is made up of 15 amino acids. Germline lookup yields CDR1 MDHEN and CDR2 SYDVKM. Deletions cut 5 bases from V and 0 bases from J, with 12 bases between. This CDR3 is CASSRDLPSTDTQYF. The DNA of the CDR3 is TGTGCCAGCAGTCGGGACTTACCTAGCACAGATACGCAGTATTTT.

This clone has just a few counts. CDR3 coding DNA: TGTGCCAGCAGCAGTTCGCGGGAGGGTTATGGCTACACCTTC. It translates to CASSSSREGYGYTF. This chain connects TRBV5-6 to TRBJ1-2; D is ambiguous. The CDR3 has 14 residues. Per the germline V gene, CDR1 is SGHDT and CDR2 is YYEEEE. V lost 4 bases to trimming and J lost 5 bases, with 15 bases between them. The variable domain in full, completed from reference TRBV5-6 and TRBJ1-2, reads DAGVTQSPTHLIKTRGQQVTLRCSPKSGHDTVSWYQQALGQGPQFIFQYYEEEERQRGNFPDRFSGHQFPNYSSELNVNALLLGDSALYLCASSSSREGYGYTFGSGTRLTVV.